The entry that follows covers one T cell receptor (beta chain) sequence. The CDR3 length is 15 residues. The junction had 7 bases not matched to a gene; V was cut back by 2 bases and J by 6 bases. Germline-derived CDR1 and CDR2 are MNHEY and SVGEGT. The data are from a study of blood T cell repertoires in COVID-19. Using immunoSEQ multiplex PCR, the repertoire was profiled, and TCRdb retains in-frame clones only, with some absent. The data show fewer than 450,000 clones, around nine tenths seen once. This chain uses TRBV6-2 or TRBV6-3 with TRBJ1-1, with TRBD1 matching 9 bases. Sample: peripheral blood. This sequence originates from a woman aged 18 to 35 who had recovered from COVID-19. Here the CDR3 reads CASSYGTGIAAEAFF. In nucleotides, the CDR3 is TGTGCCAGCAGTTACGGGACAGGGATTGCGGCTGAAGCTTTCTTT.